This is a list of T cell receptor beta chains from one sample in a study of patients and donors after allogeneic stem cell transplantation. TCRdb called the RT-PCR reads again in MiXCR, with one record for every CDR3 protein. The table records a few hundred thousand distinct CDR3 sequences, roughly two fifths of them present only once. The sample consisted of blood, either unsorted or a sorted T cell fraction (not recorded which). These receptors were obtained from a human donor who was either an allogeneic HSCT recipient or a stem cell or donor lymphocyte infusion donor (not recorded which). It is not recorded whose cells these are; they may come from a transplant donor. Each CDR3 is given with its conserved first and last residue. Fields, in order: J gene, V gene, clone size, D gene, CDR3 protein, CDR3 DNA. The D gene is left open where the match is weak. Only part of the rows carry a size: once, few, many, or a class if the clone is expanded.

J gene: TRBJ1-4
V gene: TRBV28
clone size: -
D gene: TRBD1
CDR3 protein: CASSLSPGGFEKLFF
CDR3 DNA: TGTGCCAGCAGTTTAAGTCCAGGGGGCTTTGAAAAACTGTTTTTT

J gene: TRBJ1-5
V gene: TRBV30
clone size: -
D gene: -
CDR3 protein: CAWSVGTKNQPQHF
CDR3 DNA: TGTGCCTGGAGTGTTGGGACAAAGAATCAGCCCCAGCATTTT

J gene: TRBJ1-5
V gene: TRBV4-1
clone size: -
D gene: TRBD1
CDR3 protein: CASSQDRGPGNQPQHF
CDR3 DNA: TGCGCCAGCAGCCAAGACAGGGGGCCCGGCAATCAGCCCCAGCATTTT

J gene: TRBJ2-7
V gene: TRBV5-1
clone size: few
D gene: TRBD1
CDR3 protein: CASSVTGIEQYF
CDR3 DNA: TGCGCCAGCAGCGTGACAGGGATCGAGCAGTACTTC

J gene: TRBJ1-2
V gene: TRBV5-1
clone size: -
D gene: TRBD1
CDR3 protein: CASSIEDRGLYGYTF
CDR3 DNA: TGCGCCAGCAGCATCGAGGACAGGGGGCTCTATGGCTACACCTTC

J gene: TRBJ2-4
V gene: TRBV19
clone size: -
D gene: -
CDR3 protein: CASSSNPKNIQYF
CDR3 DNA: TGTGCCAGTAGTAGTAATCCCAAAAACATTCAGTACTTC

J gene: TRBJ1-1
V gene: TRBV12-3/TRBV12-4
clone size: few
D gene: -
CDR3 protein: CAVLNMGNTEAFF
CDR3 DNA: TGTGCCGTATTAAATATGGGGAACACTGAAGCTTTCTTT

J gene: TRBJ1-6
V gene: TRBV6-6
clone size: few
D gene: TRBD1
CDR3 protein: CASSPRTGRNNSPLHF
CDR3 DNA: TGTGCCAGCAGCCCTCGGACAGGCCGGAATAATTCACCCCTCCACTTT

J gene: TRBJ2-6
V gene: TRBV5-4
clone size: -
D gene: -
CDR3 protein: CASSFSGRGANVLTF
CDR3 DNA: TGTGCCAGCAGCTTCTCAGGGCGCGGGGCCAACGTCCTGACTTTC

J gene: TRBJ1-1
V gene: TRBV2
clone size: -
D gene: TRBD1
CDR3 protein: CASRDRDRGNTEAFF
CDR3 DNA: TGTGCCAGCAGAGACAGGGACAGGGGAAACACTGAAGCTTTCTTT

J gene: TRBJ1-2
V gene: TRBV12-3/TRBV12-4
clone size: -
D gene: TRBD1
CDR3 protein: CASSHISGTGFGGYTF
CDR3 DNA: TGTGCCAGCAGTCACATCTCCGGGACAGGGTTCGGAGGCTACACCTTC

J gene: TRBJ1-2
V gene: TRBV19
clone size: -
D gene: -
CDR3 protein: CASSIRHYGYTF
CDR3 DNA: TGTGCCAGTAGTATAAGGCACTATGGCTACACCTTC

J gene: TRBJ1-6
V gene: TRBV9
clone size: -
D gene: -
CDR3 protein: CASSVMLNNSPLHF
CDR3 DNA: TGTGCCAGCAGCGTAATGCTGAATAATTCACCCCTCCACTTT

J gene: TRBJ2-5
V gene: TRBV30
clone size: few
D gene: -
CDR3 protein: CAWRLSGQETQYF
CDR3 DNA: TGTGCCTGGAGGCTGTCCGGGCAAGAGACCCAGTACTTC

J gene: TRBJ2-3
V gene: TRBV11-2
clone size: -
D gene: TRBD2
CDR3 protein: CASSQPRWLAGGSTDTQYF
CDR3 DNA: TGTGCCAGCAGCCAACCCCGGTGGCTAGCGGGGGGTAGCACAGATACGCAGTATTTT

J gene: TRBJ2-5
V gene: TRBV12-3/TRBV12-4
clone size: -
D gene: TRBD1
CDR3 protein: CASSPGQGLQETQYF
CDR3 DNA: TGTGCCAGCAGCCCGGGACAGGGCCTCCAAGAGACCCAGTACTTC

J gene: TRBJ1-6
V gene: TRBV7-3
clone size: -
D gene: -
CDR3 protein: CASSAMSTGNSPLHF
CDR3 DNA: TGTGCCAGCAGCGCGATGTCGACGGGGAATTCACCCCTCCACTTT

J gene: TRBJ1-3
V gene: TRBV20-1
clone size: -
D gene: -
CDR3 protein: CSASRALSGNTIYF
CDR3 DNA: TGCAGTGCTAGCAGGGCTCTCTCTGGAAACACCATATATTTT

J gene: TRBJ1-5
V gene: TRBV5-1
clone size: -
D gene: -
CDR3 protein: CASSPVPESRGSNQPQHF
CDR3 DNA: TGCGCCAGCAGCCCCGTACCGGAGTCTCGTGGGAGCAATCAGCCCCAGCATTTT

J gene: TRBJ2-5
V gene: TRBV7-9
clone size: -
D gene: -
CDR3 protein: CAGSRPEETQYF
CDR3 DNA: TGTGCCGGATCGAGGCCAGAAGAGACCCAGTACTTC

J gene: TRBJ2-1
V gene: TRBV5-1
clone size: -
D gene: -
CDR3 protein: CASSPGGAYNEQFF
CDR3 DNA: TGCGCCAGCAGCCCCGGCGGAGCCTACAATGAGCAGTTCTTC

J gene: TRBJ1-1
V gene: TRBV5-1
clone size: -
D gene: TRBD1
CDR3 protein: CASSWDRGTEAFF
CDR3 DNA: TGCGCCAGCAGCTGGGACAGAGGCACTGAAGCTTTCTTT

J gene: TRBJ2-7
V gene: TRBV15
clone size: once
D gene: -
CDR3 protein: CATSRSGKRYEQYF
CDR3 DNA: TGTGCCACCAGCAGGTCAGGGAAGCGCTACGAGCAGTACTTC

J gene: TRBJ2-1
V gene: TRBV20-1
clone size: -
D gene: TRBD2
CDR3 protein: CSARVGLADYNEQFF
CDR3 DNA: TGCAGTGCTAGAGTGGGACTAGCGGATTACAATGAGCAGTTCTTC

J gene: TRBJ1-2
V gene: TRBV29-1
clone size: once
D gene: -
CDR3 protein: CSVELSPGVRGYTF
CDR3 DNA: TGCAGCGTTGAATTATCTCCAGGGGTGCGGGGCTACACCTTC

J gene: TRBJ2-2
V gene: TRBV7-8
clone size: -
D gene: -
CDR3 protein: CASSPTSWTGELFF
CDR3 DNA: TGTGCCAGCAGCCCTACCTCTTGGACCGGGGAGCTGTTTTTT

J gene: TRBJ1-2
V gene: TRBV4-1
clone size: few
D gene: -
CDR3 protein: CASSQGVHYGYTF
CDR3 DNA: TGCGCCAGCAGCCAAGGAGTTCACTATGGCTACACCTTC

J gene: TRBJ1-2
V gene: TRBV4-3
clone size: few
D gene: -
CDR3 protein: CASSQEIGRRAKYGYTF
CDR3 DNA: TGCGCCAGCAGCCAAGAAATTGGACGTCGTGCAAAATATGGCTACACCTTC

J gene: TRBJ1-5
V gene: TRBV20-1
clone size: few
D gene: -
CDR3 protein: CSASGGRWQPQHF
CDR3 DNA: TGCAGTGCTAGTGGGGGGCGCTGGCAGCCCCAGCATTTT

J gene: TRBJ1-2
V gene: TRBV5-6
clone size: few
D gene: TRBD1
CDR3 protein: CASSFGDRENYGYTF
CDR3 DNA: TGTGCCAGCAGCTTTGGGGACAGAGAGAACTATGGCTACACCTTC

J gene: TRBJ2-3
V gene: TRBV7-9
clone size: -
D gene: -
CDR3 protein: CASSLSGDTQYF
CDR3 DNA: TGTGCCAGCAGCTTAAGTGGGGATACGCAGTATTTT

J gene: TRBJ1-2
V gene: TRBV9
clone size: -
D gene: -
CDR3 protein: CASSGGSNYGYTF
CDR3 DNA: TGTGCCAGCAGCGGCGGCAGTAACTATGGCTACACCTTC

J gene: TRBJ2-7
V gene: TRBV9
clone size: -
D gene: TRBD1
CDR3 protein: CASGDRDNSYEQYF
CDR3 DNA: TGTGCCAGCGGGGACAGGGATAACTCCTACGAGCAGTACTTC

J gene: TRBJ1-1
V gene: TRBV29-1
clone size: -
D gene: -
CDR3 protein: CSAKRAGSVTEAFF
CDR3 DNA: TGCAGCGCCAAAAGGGCAGGGTCGGTCACTGAAGCTTTCTTT

J gene: TRBJ2-1
V gene: TRBV4-1
clone size: -
D gene: TRBD1
CDR3 protein: CASSLGTDQFF
CDR3 DNA: TGCGCCAGCAGCCTAGGGACAGACCAGTTCTTC

J gene: TRBJ2-3
V gene: TRBV5-1
clone size: -
D gene: -
CDR3 protein: CASTQGSGDTQYF
CDR3 DNA: TGCGCCAGCACTCAGGGTTCCGGAGATACGCAGTATTTT

J gene: TRBJ2-3
V gene: TRBV4-2
clone size: -
D gene: TRBD2
CDR3 protein: CASSQEATAGGPTDTQYF
CDR3 DNA: TGTGCCAGCAGCCAAGAGGCGACTGCGGGGGGGCCCACAGATACGCAGTATTTT

J gene: TRBJ1-5
V gene: TRBV6-1
clone size: -
D gene: -
CDR3 protein: CASTAKSYQPQHF
CDR3 DNA: TGTGCCAGTACTGCAAAGTCCTATCAGCCCCAGCATTTT

J gene: TRBJ2-2
V gene: TRBV10-3
clone size: -
D gene: -
CDR3 protein: CAITAESNTGELFF
CDR3 DNA: TGTGCCATCACGGCAGAATCGAACACCGGGGAGCTGTTTTTT

J gene: TRBJ1-6
V gene: TRBV7-2
clone size: -
D gene: -
CDR3 protein: CASSLGREPPLHF
CDR3 DNA: TGTGCCAGCAGCTTAGGCAGAGAGCCACCCCTCCACTTT

J gene: TRBJ2-7
V gene: TRBV5-1
clone size: -
D gene: -
CDR3 protein: CASSLAGHLYEQYF
CDR3 DNA: TGCGCCAGCAGCTTGGCGGGACACCTCTACGAGCAGTACTTC

J gene: TRBJ2-6
V gene: TRBV5-6
clone size: -
D gene: -
CDR3 protein: CASSLPLGGANVLTF
CDR3 DNA: TGTGCCAGCAGCCTGCCTCTGGGAGGGGCCAACGTCCTGACTTTC

J gene: TRBJ1-4
V gene: TRBV15
clone size: -
D gene: -
CDR3 protein: CATSRDDTTNEKLFF
CDR3 DNA: TGTGCCACCAGCAGAGATGACACAACTAATGAAAAACTGTTTTTT

J gene: TRBJ2-1
V gene: TRBV25-1
clone size: -
D gene: -
CDR3 protein: CASSPRAEQFF
CDR3 DNA: TGTGCCAGCAGTCCTCGCGCTGAGCAGTTCTTC

J gene: TRBJ2-3
V gene: TRBV24-1
clone size: -
D gene: TRBD1
CDR3 protein: CATSDRTGSTDTQYF
CDR3 DNA: TGTGCCACCAGTGATCGGACAGGGAGCACAGATACGCAGTATTTT

J gene: TRBJ2-5
V gene: TRBV15
clone size: few
D gene: TRBD2
CDR3 protein: CATSREGGGSETQYF
CDR3 DNA: TGTGCCACCAGCAGAGAGGGCGGGGGTTCAGAGACCCAGTACTTC

J gene: TRBJ1-1
V gene: TRBV12-5
clone size: -
D gene: TRBD1
CDR3 protein: CASGLDLGTGVSNSGAFF
CDR3 DNA: TGTGCTAGTGGTTTGGACCTTGGGACAGGGGTGTCGAACAGCGGAGCTTTCTTT

J gene: TRBJ1-6
V gene: TRBV4-3
clone size: -
D gene: -
CDR3 protein: CASSQDRYPGSPLHF
CDR3 DNA: TGCGCCAGCAGCCAAGATAGGTATCCGGGTTCACCCCTCCACTTT